These T cell receptor beta chains were read from a single sample in a study of blood T cell repertoires in COVID-19. Clones were read by immunoSEQ multiplex PCR, and TCRdb kept only the in-frame ones, dropping some. In the table there are about 70,000 clones, under 85% of which are singletons. Sequencing used peripheral blood. These receptor sequences come from a man aged 70 or older with acute or convalescent COVID-19. The conserved cysteine and the conserved F or W are not part of the CDR3 here. Where a row states a size, it is once, few, many or the class of an expanded clone; other rows omit it.

J: TRBJ2-1
V: TRBV6-5
size: -
CDR3: ASTWGTGEDEQF

J: TRBJ1-3
V: TRBV28
size: -
CDR3: ASTRGRTNSGNTIY

J: TRBJ2-3
V: TRBV7-2
size: -
CDR3: ASSLESAGSASTDTQY

J: TRBJ2-5
V: TRBV5-1
size: many
CDR3: ASSLEDSASETQY

J: TRBJ2-3
V: TRBV14
size: few
CDR3: ASSLIGSSGMDTQY

J: TRBJ2-7
V: TRBV30
size: -
CDR3: ARRAVNRDISYEQY

J: TRBJ2-3
V: TRBV7-9
size: -
CDR3: ASSPRATDTQY

J: TRBJ1-2
V: TRBV9
size: few
CDR3: ASSVEGHERYT

J: TRBJ2-2
V: TRBV5-1
size: few
CDR3: ASSLASSSTGELF

J: TRBJ2-7
V: TRBV5-1
size: -
CDR3: ASSKQGNRHEQY

J: TRBJ2-1
V: TRBV7-3
size: -
CDR3: ASSSLMESNNEQF